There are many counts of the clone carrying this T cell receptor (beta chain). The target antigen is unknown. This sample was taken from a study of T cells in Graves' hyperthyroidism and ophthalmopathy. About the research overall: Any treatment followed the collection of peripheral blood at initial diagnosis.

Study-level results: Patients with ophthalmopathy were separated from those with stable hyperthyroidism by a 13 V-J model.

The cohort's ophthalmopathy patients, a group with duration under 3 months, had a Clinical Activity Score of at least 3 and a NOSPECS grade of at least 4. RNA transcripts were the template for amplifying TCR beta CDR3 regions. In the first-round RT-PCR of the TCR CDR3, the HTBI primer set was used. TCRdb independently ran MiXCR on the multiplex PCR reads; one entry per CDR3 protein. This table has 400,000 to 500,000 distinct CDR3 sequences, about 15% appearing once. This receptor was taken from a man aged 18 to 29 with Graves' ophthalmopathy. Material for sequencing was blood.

This chain's CDR3 is CASSPRDGELFF. The CDR3 DNA sequence: TGTGCCAGCAGCCCCCGGGACGGGGAGCTGTTTTTT. This chain joins TRBV11-2 and TRBJ2-2, with a possible D match to TRBD2 (5 bases). From germline, CDR1 is SGHAT and CDR2 FQNNGV. The CDR3 extends over 12 amino acids. V gave up 5 bases and J gave up 7 bases, with 8 bases separating them.